The 16 T cell receptor beta chains presented below share a single source sample, sequenced in a study of blood T cell repertoires in COVID-19. Profiled with immunoSEQ multiplex PCR; TCRdb holds only in-frame clones, not every one. The sample lists hundreds of thousands of clones, about 90% occurring once. The sequencing sample was made of PBMCs or T cells enriched from blood (not recorded which). These receptors came from a woman between 18 and 30 years old with acute COVID-19.

The CDR3 DNA is TGTGCCAGCAGCCCCAGGGCGAGCTCCTACAATGAGCAGTTCTTC. Its protein product is CASSPRASSYNEQFF. This chain uses TRBV7-9 with TRBJ2-1, with D possibly being TRBD1 (5 bases). The CDR3 runs 15 residues. Trimming stripped 5 bases from V and 0 bases from J, with 11 bases between. Germline-derived CDR1 and CDR2 are SEHNR and FQNEAQ (reference sequence).

Details on this clone: Other DNA sequences in this sample translate to the same CDR3. The genes are TRBV19 and TRBJ2-7; 9 bases align to TRBD1. V shed 5 bases and J 3 bases; nucleotides not matched to a gene: 8. CDR1 LNHDA and CDR2 SQIVND come from the germline V gene (reference sequence). The CDR3 runs to 15 residues. In nucleotides, the CDR3 is TGTGCCAGTAGTCTGCACGGGACAGGGATCTACGAGCAGTACTTC. Translating gives CASSLHGTGIYEQYF.

CDR3 nucleotide sequence: TGTGCCAGCAGACTGGGAGGTACGAACACTGAAGCTTTCTTT. This encodes CASRLGGTNTEAFF. The chain has TRBV6-5 and TRBJ1-1, with no clear D. This CDR3 is built from 14 residues. CDR1 is MNHEY and CDR2 is SVGAGI in the germline V gene. The V end lost 6 bases, the J end lost 1 base, and 12 bases lay between the germline ends.

The chain recombines TRBV6-6 with TRBJ1-1, with 7 positions matching TRBD1. Germline V gene data show CDR1 as MNHNY and CDR2 as SVGAGI (reference sequence). The trim removed 2 bases at V and 0 bases at J, leaving 6 bases unmatched. The CDR3 is made up of 16 amino acids. In DNA, the CDR3 is TGTGCCAGCAGTTACGGCCCGGACAGGTTGAACACTGAAGCTTTCTTT. Its protein product is CASSYGPDRLNTEAFF.

Concerning this clone: Other nucleotide sequences in the sample specify the same CDR3. The chain employs TRBV6-4 and TRBJ2-2, with 10 bases matching TRBD1. CDR1 is MRHNA, CDR2 SNTAGT, per germline. Trimming at V came to 8 bases and at J to 3 bases, leaving 0 bases not matched to a gene. The CDR3 is 13 amino acids. The DNA for the CDR3 is TGTGCCAGCGGGACAGGGGACACCGGGGAGCTGTTTTTT. Encoded protein: CASGTGDTGELFF.

This clone was observed a few times. This chain uses TRBV15 with TRBJ2-1; TRBD2 matches 15 bases. The CDR3 sequence is 15 residues long. Germline lookup yields CDR1 LNHNV and CDR2 YYDKDF (reference sequence). Trimming removed 5 bases from V and 8 bases from J; junction bases left unmatched: 4. Here the CDR3 reads CATSRGLAGGYEQFF. The CDR3 DNA sequence: TGTGCCACCAGCCGAGGACTAGCGGGGGGGTATGAGCAGTTCTTC.

The chain combines TRBV19 with TRBJ1-5; the D is unclear. The CDR3 contains 15 residues. Trimming shortened V by 3 bases and J by 1 base, and 10 bases separated the two germline ends. The germline CDR1 and CDR2 sequences are LNHDA and SQIVND (reference sequence). This chain's CDR3 is CASSILGGSNQPQHF. The DNA of the CDR3 is TGTGCCAGTAGTATTTTGGGAGGGAGCAATCAGCCCCAGCATTTT.

The gene calls are TRBV7-9 and TRBJ2-5; a possible D gene is TRBD2 (6 bases). The CDR3 is 13 residues long. The germline V and J ends were trimmed by 6 bases and 4 bases, with 12 bases remaining between them. Per germline, CDR1 SEHNR and CDR2 FQNEAQ (reference sequence). The DNA for the CDR3 is TGTGCCAGCAGAACCGGGGGAAGAGAGACCCAGTACTTC. This translates into CASRTGGRETQYF.

The V gene is TRBV4-1, the J gene TRBJ2-6; perhaps TRBD2 as D (7 bases). The CDR3 loop spans 18 amino acids. Trimming shortened V by 3 bases and J by 0 bases, and 15 bases separated the two germline ends. From germline, CDR1 is MGHRA and CDR2 YSYEKL. In DNA, the CDR3 is TGCGCCAGCAGCCATGCGGGGGCCACCTTCTCTGGGGCCAACGTCCTGACTTTC. Protein product: CASSHAGATFSGANVLTF.

The chain combines TRBV27 with TRBJ1-6; no firm D call. Germline CDR1 is MNHEY and CDR2 is SMNVEV (reference sequence). The CDR3 is 14 residues long. V was cut by 3 bases and J by 7 bases, with 10 bases left in between. CDR3 in DNA: TGTGCCAGCAGTTTGGCTTTCTCGAATTCACCCCTCCACTTT. This sequence encodes CASSLAFSNSPLHF.

The chain employs TRBV7-2 and TRBJ2-1, with a weak D call TRBD2 (6 bases). Trimming cost V 2 bases and J 0 bases, with 14 bases left between them. Germline CDR1 reads SGHTA; CDR2 reads FQGNSA. This CDR3 is built from 17 residues. The CDR3 region has the DNA TGTGCCAGCAGCTTATCCACTAGCAGAGGCTCCTACAATGAGCAGTTCTTC. Encoded protein: CASSLSTSRGSYNEQFF.

This clone was detected only once. This sequence joins TRBV7-9 and TRBJ1-4, with a possible D match to TRBD1 (5 bases). The CDR3 length is 16 residues. Germline CDR1 reads SEHNR; CDR2 reads FQNEAQ (reference sequence). Trimming cost V 4 bases and J 8 bases, with 20 bases left between them. DNA for the CDR3: TGTGCCAGCAGCTCAAGCGGTGGTGGGGCGGGGGAAAAACTGTTTTTT. Translation: CASSSSGGGAGEKLFF.

This chain links TRBV15 with TRBJ1-3, with no clear D. V was clipped by 4 bases and J by 0 bases, with 7 bases between them. The germline V gene has CDR1 LNHNV and CDR2 YYDKDF (reference sequence). The CDR3 runs 14 residues. The CDR3 reads CATSKLISGNTIYF. The DNA of the CDR3 is TGTGCCACCAGCAAGCTTATCTCTGGAAACACCATATATTTT.

The chain uses TRBV5-1 and TRBJ2-3, with 11 bases identical to TRBD2. Germline CDR1 and CDR2: SGHRS and YFSETQ. The CDR3 spans 14 residues. J lost 8 bases, V lost 6 bases, and 8 bases had no gene match. Here the CDR3 reads CASTELTSGGTQYF. Written as DNA, the CDR3 is TGCGCCAGCACCGAGCTTACTAGCGGGGGTACGCAGTATTTT.

This chain uses TRBV19 with TRBJ1-2; D is possibly TRBD1 (6 bases). Trimming stripped 1 base from V and 8 bases from J, with 17 bases between. CDR3 length: 15 amino acids. Germline V gene lookup returns CDR1 LNHDA and CDR2 SQIVND (reference sequence). In nucleotides, the CDR3 is TGTGCCAGTAGTATAGGCGGACAGAAACCGGTCGGCTACACCTTC. Translating it yields CASSIGGQKPVGYTF. The full variable domain, rest sourced from reference TRBV19 and TRBJ1-2, is DGGITQSPKYLFRKEGQNVTLSCEQNLNHDAMYWYRQDPGQGLRLIYYSQIVNDFQKGDIAEGYSVSREKKESFPLTVTSAQKNPTAFYLCASSIGGQKPVGYTFGSGTRLTVV.

The rearrangement joins TRBV2 to TRBJ1-4; 7 bases agree with TRBD1. Trimming removed 8 bases from V and 8 bases from J; junction bases left unmatched: 14. In germline, CDR1 is SNHLY, CDR2 FYNNEI. There are 15 residues in the CDR3. The CDR3 DNA reads TGTGCCAGCGGGGGCCTGACAGGGTTGTACGAAAAACTGTTTTTT. As protein: CASGGLTGLYEKLFF. Drawing the rest from reference TRBV2 and TRBJ1-4, the complete variable domain is EPEVTQTPSHQVTQMGQEVILRCVPISNHLYFYWYRQILGQKVEFLVSFYNNEISEKSEIFDDQFSVERPDGSNFTLKIRSTKLEDSAMYFCASGGLTGLYEKLFFGSGTQLSVL.